These 7 T cell receptor beta chains came from one sample sequenced in a study of CD8 T cells in ankylosing spondylitis. General study results and limits: A motif of 7 or 8 highly homologous TCR beta variants was seen as apparently characteristic of ankylosing spondylitis blood.

Their antigens are not known. TCRdb redid the calling of the 5' RACE reads with MiXCR, one entry per CDR3 protein. The sample yields about 90,000 distinct CDR3 sequences, around 8.5% seen once. Sequenced material: blood, either unsorted or a sorted T cell fraction (not recorded which). The receptor set was obtained from a male donor with ankylosing spondylitis.

This clonotype was observed a handful of times. V and J are TRBV4-1 and TRBJ2-6, with 7 bases aligning to TRBD2. Per germline, CDR1 MGHRA and CDR2 YSYEKL. The J segment lost 4 bases and the V segment lost 1 base, leaving 4 bases of the junction unmatched. The CDR3 spans 16 residues. The CDR3 nucleotides are TGCGCCAGCAGCCAAGCCCGGGGGGACGGGGCCAACGTCCTGACTTTC. Translated, it gives CASSQARGDGANVLTF.

The chain has TRBV19 and TRBJ2-1; tentatively, D is TRBD2 (5 bases). CDR3 length: 15 amino acids. CDR1 is LNHDA and CDR2 is SQIVND in the germline V gene (reference sequence). Trimming shortened V by 7 bases and J by 1 base, and 14 bases separated the two germline ends. CDR3 amino acids: CASTQVGSSYNEQFF. In nucleotides, the CDR3 is TGTGCCAGTACCCAAGTAGGGAGTTCCTACAATGAGCAGTTCTTC.

This clonotype was detected only a few times. This rearrangement joins TRBV28 to TRBJ2-6; 9 nucleotides line up with TRBD1. The CDR3 length is 15 residues. The germline V gene has CDR1 MDHEN and CDR2 SYDVKM. The V segment lost 5 bases and the J segment 4 bases; nucleotides outside the gene matches: 3. The chain's CDR3 is CASSHRGRGANVLTF. As DNA, the CDR3 is TGTGCCAGCAGTCACAGGGGGCGCGGGGCCAACGTCCTGACTTTC.

This chain connects TRBV29-1 to TRBJ2-3, with D uncertain. In germline, CDR1 is SQVTM, CDR2 ANQGSEA. V lost 8 bases to trimming and J lost 3 bases, with 24 bases between them. The CDR3 has 16 residues. The CDR3 reads CSSIIRLWNRTDTQYF. For the CDR3, the DNA is TGCAGCTCCATTATTCGCCTCTGGAATCGGACAGATACGCAGTATTTT.

This clonotype was seen at least ten times. The CDR3 DNA reads as TGTGCCAGCAGTTTTTCGACCTACGAGCAGTACGTC. This gives the protein CASSFSTYEQYV. The gene calls are TRBV6-2 or TRBV6-3 and TRBJ2-7; D remains ambiguous. CDR1 is MNHEY, CDR2 SVGEGT, per germline. The ends were cut back, 4 bases at V and 2 bases at J, with 6 bases in the middle. The CDR3 runs to 12 residues.

This clonotype was counted ten times or more. This sequence joins TRBV7-9 and TRBJ2-7; D remains ambiguous. This CDR3 has 13 residues. The germline V and J ends were trimmed by 1 base and 1 base, with 5 bases remaining between them. From germline, CDR1 is SEHNR and CDR2 FQNEAQ (reference sequence). The CDR3 coding sequence is TGTGCCAGCAGCTTAGACAGTTCCTACGAGCAGTACGTC. The encoded protein is CASSLDSSYEQYV.

This clonotype showed up many times. The chain uses TRBV7-9 and TRBJ2-3, with D possibly TRBD1 on 6 matching bases. Germline values: CDR1 SEHNR, CDR2 FQNEAQ (reference sequence). This CDR3 has 15 amino acids. The ends were cut back, 3 bases at V and 4 bases at J, with 14 bases in the middle. CDR3 nucleotides: TGTGCCAGCAGCTTCGGCAGGGGTAGTGCAGATACGCAGTATTTT. Protein sequence: CASSFGRGSADTQYF.